These T cell receptor beta chains were read from a single sample in a study of T-cell reconstitution after alpha-beta-depleted transplantation in children. In TCRdb, the PCR reads were re-called with MiXCR into one record per CDR3 protein. Seen here are about 200,000 distinct CDR3 sequences, approximately 6% observed once, and the top ten hold 4.5%. The sequences come from PBMCs, collected before TCRalphabeta/CD19-depleted stem cell transplant. These receptor sequences come from a girl under two years old with combined immunodeficiency, due to receive a stem cell transplant. Both conserved end residues are part of each CDR3.

V: TRBV9; J: TRBJ2-1; CDR3: CASSPRWDRGNEQFF
V: TRBV28; J: TRBJ2-1; CDR3: CASSFLAGGVFNEQFF
V: TRBV11-3; J: TRBJ1-1; CDR3: CASSLAGGLEAFF
V: TRBV4-1; J: TRBJ2-4; CDR3: CASSQPGDRNIQYF
V: TRBV4-3; J: TRBJ2-5; CDR3: CASSQRLEGALEETQYF
V: TRBV18; J: TRBJ2-7; CDR3: CASSPKKILGGTSSYEQYF
V: TRBV7-9; J: TRBJ1-2; CDR3: CASSLAPGQASYGYTF
V: TRBV4-1; J: TRBJ2-5; CDR3: CASSQGWYQETQYF
V: TRBV6-5; J: TRBJ1-2; CDR3: CASSYVGTGFNYGYTF
V: TRBV20-1; J: TRBJ2-7; CDR3: CSARDGGRLGLAEEQYF
V: TRBV5-5; J: TRBJ2-3; CDR3: CASRQTSTDTQYF
V: TRBV7-2; J: TRBJ1-2; CDR3: CASSPDPGHYDGYTF
V: TRBV6-1; J: TRBJ2-6; CDR3: CASKEFSGANVLTF
V: TRBV7-2; J: TRBJ2-7; CDR3: CASSSPVGRVPYEQYF
V: TRBV5-4; J: TRBJ2-2; CDR3: CASSPDEDAGELFF
V: TRBV4-3; J: TRBJ2-7; CDR3: CASSQFAGWTVSYEQYF
V: TRBV9; J: TRBJ2-2; CDR3: CASSGGTNTGELFF
V: TRBV9; J: TRBJ2-3; CDR3: CASSVGGSTDTQYF
V: TRBV11-2; J: TRBJ2-7; CDR3: CASSSNDLLAGALYEQYF
V: TRBV20-1; J: TRBJ2-2; CDR3: CSATPPNTGELFF
V: TRBV6-2/TRBV6-3; J: TRBJ2-1; CDR3: CASRRVNEQFF
V: TRBV6-2/TRBV6-3; J: TRBJ2-7; CDR3: CASSGRDRGYEQYF
V: TRBV3-1; J: TRBJ2-5; CDR3: CASSEAGGRETQYF
V: TRBV27; J: TRBJ2-6; CDR3: CASAQGYLSGANVLTF
V: TRBV15; J: TRBJ2-7; CDR3: CATSRDTNYEQYF
V: TRBV20-1; J: TRBJ2-3; CDR3: CSARGAGGPVDTQYF
V: TRBV9; J: TRBJ2-2; CDR3: CASSAPLPGELFF
V: TRBV28; J: TRBJ2-7; CDR3: CASTRKLAAFEQYF
V: TRBV5-5; J: TRBJ2-2; CDR3: CAISLGFIGSGELFF
V: TRBV7-2; J: TRBJ1-2; CDR3: CASSLGGQGLYGYTF
V: TRBV24-1; J: TRBJ2-1; CDR3: CATSETRGSFSNEQFF
V: TRBV15; J: TRBJ1-2; CDR3: CATSRDIVPPYTF
V: TRBV3-1; J: TRBJ2-1; CDR3: CASSQEGLAALVDEQFF
V: TRBV13; J: TRBJ2-7; CDR3: CASRISLLGYEQYF
V: TRBV7-2; J: TRBJ2-7; CDR3: CASSLGPGTGYEQYF
V: TRBV12-5; J: TRBJ2-1; CDR3: CASGFGTSVYNEQFF
V: TRBV12-3/TRBV12-4; J: TRBJ2-1; CDR3: CASSPRTGYDEQFF
V: TRBV3-1; J: TRBJ2-1; CDR3: CASSKHLPRGNEQFF
V: TRBV12-3/TRBV12-4; J: TRBJ2-7; CDR3: CASSSPGVDEQYF
V: TRBV3-1; J: TRBJ2-7; CDR3: CASSQLGMSYEQYF
V: TRBV20-1; J: TRBJ2-1; CDR3: CSARDSYRGHRNEQFF
V: TRBV9; J: TRBJ2-2; CDR3: CASSVGQGLSTGELFF
V: TRBV29-1; J: TRBJ1-1; CDR3: CSVGILGDTEAFF